This is a list of T cell receptor beta chains from one sample in a study of Ad26.COV2.S vaccination and SARS-CoV-2 variants. Sequencing used immunoSEQ multiplex PCR; TCRdb keeps in-frame clones, though not all of them. Here the sample spans about 400,000 clones, approximately 90% being singletons. The source was peripheral blood, collected in a trial of Ad26.COV2.S vaccine versus placebo. These receptors were obtained from a person between 18 and 60 years old who received the Ad26.COV2.S COVID-19 vaccine or a placebo. Both conserved end residues are part of each CDR3. D genes are given only for firm matches. Clone size is not always given. Where it is, it says once, few, many or a class for expanded clones.

clone size,J gene,V gene,D gene,CDR3 DNA,CDR3 protein
.,TRBJ2-2,TRBV7-8,TRBD1,TGTGCCAGCAGCTCCGGGACAGTAGGGACCGGGGAGCTGTTTTTT,CASSSGTVGTGELFF
.,TRBJ1-2,TRBV4-3,.,TGCGCCAGCAGCCAACAGGGGCGGTATGGCTACACCTTC,CASSQQGRYGYTF
.,TRBJ2-2,TRBV5-6,.,TGTGCCAGCAGCCCAACGGCCAGGGTCACCGGGGAGCTGTTTTTT,CASSPTARVTGELFF
.,TRBJ2-5,TRBV3-1/TRBV3-2,TRBD2,TGTGCCAGCAGCCAAGGCGAGGGACTACAAGAGACCCAGTACTTC,CASSQGEGLQETQYF
.,TRBJ1-3,TRBV24-1,.,TGTGCCACCAGGGTCAAGCCCTCTGGAAACACCATATATTTT,CATRVKPSGNTIYF
once,TRBJ2-1,TRBV27,TRBD1,TGTGCCAGCAGTCTACGGCCCCGACAGGGAAGGATTGATGAGCAGTTCTTC,CASSLRPRQGRIDEQFF
once,TRBJ1-2,TRBV6-6,.,TGTGCCAGCGGGGGGCGCAGCTATGGCTACACCTTC,CASGGRSYGYTF
once,TRBJ2-3,TRBV7-9,.,TGTGCCAGCAGCTTAGGGGACTCGACAGATACGCAGTATTTT,CASSLGDSTDTQYF
.,TRBJ2-7,TRBV11-2,.,TGTGCCAGCAGCCCAGGGAGACGACAGCGCGAGCAGTACTTC,CASSPGRRQREQYF
.,TRBJ2-3,TRBV7-6,.,TGTGCCAGCAGCTTAGACCTGGGACTGGAGAGCACAGATACGCAGTATTTT,CASSLDLGLESTDTQYF
.,TRBJ1-3,TRBV30,TRBD1,TGTGCCTGGAGTGTAACAGGGGAAACCATATATTTT,CAWSVTGETIYF
.,TRBJ1-6,TRBV11-2,TRBD1,TGTGCCAGCAGCTTAGCCGGGGGACAGGTGTATTCACCCCTCCACTTT,CASSLAGGQVYSPLHF
.,TRBJ2-3,TRBV6-2/TRBV6-3,.,TGTGCCAGCAGTTACGGCGAGAGCACAGATACGCAGTATTTT,CASSYGESTDTQYF
once,TRBJ2-7,TRBV6-5,.,TGTGCCAGCAGTCGCGGCCGATTTACCTACGAGCAGTACTTC,CASSRGRFTYEQYF
once,TRBJ1-3,TRBV19,.,TGTGCCAGTAGTCAGGGCTACAGGGTATCCGGAAACACCATATATTTT,CASSQGYRVSGNTIYF
.,TRBJ2-3,TRBV9,TRBD2,TGTGCCAGCAGCGTAGGTGGTAGCGGGGGCTCAGATACGCAGTATTTT,CASSVGGSGGSDTQYF
.,TRBJ1-5,TRBV5-5,.,TGTGCCAGCAGCTTGGGTTATAGCAATCAGCCCCAGCATTTT,CASSLGYSNQPQHF
.,TRBJ2-7,TRBV6-5,.,TGTGCCAGCAGTCTTTCCATCTCCTACGAGCAGTACTTC,CASSLSISYEQYF
once,TRBJ1-1,TRBV2,.,TGTGCCAGTAGTGACCCAAGGAACACTGAAGCTTTCTTT,CASSDPRNTEAFF
.,TRBJ1-6,TRBV28,.,TGTGCCAGCAGTGGGGCAGGACCCCTCCACTTT,CASSGAGPLHF
.,TRBJ2-7,TRBV10-3,.,TGTGCCATCAGTGAGTCCATCGGGCAGGGGGGCTTCGAGCAGTACTTC,CAISESIGQGGFEQYF
.,TRBJ1-4,TRBV7-8,TRBD1,TGTGCCAGCAGACCTCAGGGGGCGGCTAATGAAAAACTGTTTTTT,CASRPQGAANEKLFF
.,TRBJ2-7,TRBV6-1,TRBD1,TGTGCCAGCAGTGAATCCATCCCAGACAGGGGGCGTTACGAGCAGTACTTC,CASSESIPDRGRYEQYF
.,TRBJ1-2,TRBV19,.,TGTGCCAGTACATGGGCCTATGGCTACACCTTC,CASTWAYGYTF
.,TRBJ2-5,TRBV5-1,.,TGCGCCAGCAGCTCCGGTAGCGGACCCCAAGAGACCCAGTACTTC,CASSSGSGPQETQYF
few,TRBJ1-4,TRBV29-1,.,TGCAGCGTTGAAGTAGGGTCCAATGAAAAACTGTTTTTT,CSVEVGSNEKLFF
.,TRBJ2-5,TRBV9,TRBD2,TGTGCCAGCAGCGTAGGACTAGCGGGGGGGTTTGGTGACCAGTACTTC,CASSVGLAGGFGDQYF
.,TRBJ2-7,TRBV14,.,TGTGCCAGCGGGTTCTTCTACGAGCAGTACTTC,CASGFFYEQYF
.,TRBJ1-6,TRBV18,.,TGTGCCAGCTCACAACTCGAACAGGGTTTCTATAATTCACCCCTCCACTTT,CASSQLEQGFYNSPLHF
.,TRBJ1-2,TRBV3-1/TRBV3-2,.,TGTGCCAGCCGGGCTAAGGGAAGGGCTTCTGGCTACACCTTC,CASRAKGRASGYTF
.,TRBJ2-7,TRBV4-1,TRBD1,TGCGCCAGCAGCCAAGACTGGGACAGGCCCTACGAGCAGTACTTC,CASSQDWDRPYEQYF
.,TRBJ1-5,TRBV9,.,TGTGCCAGCAGTTGGACAGACAATCAGCCCCAGCATTTT,CASSWTDNQPQHF
.,TRBJ2-5,TRBV6-6,.,TGTGCCAGCAGTCAGAGGTTCCAAGAGACCCAGTACTTC,CASSQRFQETQYF
.,TRBJ2-1,TRBV27,.,TGTGCCAGCAGTTTATCGGGCGGGGCCTACAATGAGCAGTTCTTC,CASSLSGGAYNEQFF
.,TRBJ2-7,TRBV10-1,.,TGCGCCAGCAGTGAAGGCGTATCCTACGAGCAGTACTTC,CASSEGVSYEQYF
.,TRBJ1-1,TRBV9,.,TGTGCCAGCGCCCGGGGCTGGAACACTGAAGCTTTCTTT,CASARGWNTEAFF
.,TRBJ2-2,TRBV7-2,.,TGTGCCAGCAGCTCAGGGATCACCGGGGAGCTGTTTTTT,CASSSGITGELFF
.,TRBJ1-6,TRBV9,.,TGTGCCAGCAGCCCCAGGTCATCTAGGGGCTCCTATAATTCACCCCTCCACTTT,CASSPRSSRGSYNSPLHF
.,TRBJ2-5,TRBV18,.,TGTGCCAGCTCACCATTAATCGTCGGGGAAGAGACCCAGTACTTC,CASSPLIVGEETQYF
.,TRBJ2-7,TRBV4-1,.,TGCGCCAGCAGCCAAGGCCGGGGATACTACGAGCAGTACTTC,CASSQGRGYYEQYF
.,TRBJ2-5,TRBV7-9,.,TGTGCCAGCAGCTTAGCGGGGGGCAGCCAAGAGACCCAGTACTTC,CASSLAGGSQETQYF
.,TRBJ1-2,TRBV2,.,TGTGCCAGCAGTGGAGGGCAGCAGTCCTATGGCTACACCTTC,CASSGGQQSYGYTF
.,TRBJ2-2,TRBV18,.,TGTGCCAGCTCACCACAGAACACCGGGGAGCTGTTTTTT,CASSPQNTGELFF
.,TRBJ1-4,TRBV5-8,.,TGTGCCAGCAGCTTGGTCGACTCGATTAATGAAAAACTGTTTTTT,CASSLVDSINEKLFF
.,TRBJ2-2,TRBV2,.,TGTGCCAGCAACTTTCAGCGGACAGCGAACACCGGGGAGCTGTTTTTT,CASNFQRTANTGELFF
.,TRBJ2-7,TRBV5-1,.,TGCGCCAGCAGCTTGGCCGACATCCGATATTCCTACGAGCAGTACTTC,CASSLADIRYSYEQYF
.,TRBJ2-7,TRBV5-1,.,TGCGCCAGCAGCTTGCTCACAGGGGGGACTAGCTCCTACGAGCAGTACTTC,CASSLLTGGTSSYEQYF
once,TRBJ2-7,TRBV28,.,TGTGCCGCCGCCGACCCGGGACTCCAGCCCTCCTACGAGCAGTACTTC,CAAADPGLQPSYEQYF
once,TRBJ1-2,TRBV19,TRBD1,TGTGCCAGTAGTAGGACAGGGACCTATGGCTACACCTTC,CASSRTGTYGYTF
.,TRBJ2-7,TRBV7-9,TRBD1,TGTGCCAGCAGCGTCGGGACAGGGGGCTCCTACGAGCAGTACTTC,CASSVGTGGSYEQYF
.,TRBJ2-3,TRBV24-1,.,TGTGCCACCAGTGATTTTACAGATACGCAGTATTTT,CATSDFTDTQYF
.,TRBJ2-7,TRBV5-6,TRBD2,TGTGCCAGCAGCCCGCTAGCGGTAGGTAACGAGCAGTACTTC,CASSPLAVGNEQYF
.,TRBJ2-1,TRBV27,.,TGTGCCAGCGAAAGGGGAGGGGGCGCAGACAATGAGCAGTTCTTC,CASERGGGADNEQFF
.,TRBJ1-5,TRBV7-2,.,TGTGCCAGCAGCTTAGTTCTGTCAGCTAATCAGCCCCAGCATTTT,CASSLVLSANQPQHF